This paragraph covers one T cell receptor beta chain sequence. Germline lookup yields CDR1 MNHEY and CDR2 SVGAGI. V shed 3 bases and J 7 bases; nucleotides not matched to a gene: 8. This CDR3 is 14 amino acids long. The sample belongs to a study of cytomegalovirus exposure and HLA in healthy donors. Sequencing was performed with immunoSEQ multiplex PCR; in TCRdb, only in-frame clones are kept and a portion is missing. The data contain some 230,000 clones, around nine tenths of them seen just once; the ten biggest clones take up about 0.95%. The sequence derives from a young woman in good health and CMV-seronegative. Sequencing was performed on PBMCs. The chain carries TRBV6-5 and TRBJ1-1; 7 bases are shared with TRBD1. The CDR3 loop reads CASSYNRGANEAFF. DNA for the CDR3: TGTGCCAGCAGTTATAACAGGGGAGCGAATGAAGCTTTCTTT.